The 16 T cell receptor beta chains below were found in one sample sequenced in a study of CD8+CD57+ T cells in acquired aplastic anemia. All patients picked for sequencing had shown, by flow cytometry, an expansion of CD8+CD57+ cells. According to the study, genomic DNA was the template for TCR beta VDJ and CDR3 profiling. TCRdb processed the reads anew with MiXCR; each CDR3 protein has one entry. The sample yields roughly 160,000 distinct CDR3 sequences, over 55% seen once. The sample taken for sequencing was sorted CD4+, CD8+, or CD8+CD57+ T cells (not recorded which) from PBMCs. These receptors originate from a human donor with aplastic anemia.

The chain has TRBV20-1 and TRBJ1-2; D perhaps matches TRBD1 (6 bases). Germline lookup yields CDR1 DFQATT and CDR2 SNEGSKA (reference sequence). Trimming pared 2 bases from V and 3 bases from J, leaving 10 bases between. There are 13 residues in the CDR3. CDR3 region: CSARWGADYGYTF. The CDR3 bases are TGCAGTGCTAGATGGGGGGCGGACTATGGCTACACCTTC.

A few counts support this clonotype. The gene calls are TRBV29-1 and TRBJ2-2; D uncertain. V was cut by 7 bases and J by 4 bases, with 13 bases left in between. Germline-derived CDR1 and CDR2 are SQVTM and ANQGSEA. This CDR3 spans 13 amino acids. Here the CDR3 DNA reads TGCAGCGCCTCCTCGATCAGCACCGGGGAGCTGTTTTTT. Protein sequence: CSASSISTGELFF.

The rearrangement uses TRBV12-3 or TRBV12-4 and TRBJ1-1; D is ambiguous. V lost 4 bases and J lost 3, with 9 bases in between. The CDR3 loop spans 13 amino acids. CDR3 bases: TGTGCCAGCAGTTCGGACCTTTACACTGAAGCTTTCTTT. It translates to CASSSDLYTEAFF.

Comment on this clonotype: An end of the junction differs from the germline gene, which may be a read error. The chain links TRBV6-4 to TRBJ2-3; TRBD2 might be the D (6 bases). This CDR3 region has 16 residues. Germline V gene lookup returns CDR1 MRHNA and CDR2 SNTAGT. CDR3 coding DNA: TGCGCCAGCAGCCAAGTGGGTAGCGGACTCACAGATACGCAGTATTTT. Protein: CASSQVGSGLTDTQYF.

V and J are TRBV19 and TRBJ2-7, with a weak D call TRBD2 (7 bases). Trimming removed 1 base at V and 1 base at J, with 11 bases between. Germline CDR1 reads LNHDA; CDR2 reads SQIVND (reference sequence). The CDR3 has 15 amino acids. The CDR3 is CASSIGAGASYEQYF. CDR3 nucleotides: TGTGCCAGTAGTATAGGCGCGGGGGCATCCTACGAGCAGTACTTC.

The CDR3 DNA sequence: TGTGCCAGCAGCCAAGAGTCGTTGGAAGGGGGCACTGAAGCTTTCTTT. Protein product: CASSQESLEGGTEAFF. This chain links TRBV4-2 with TRBJ1-1; perhaps TRBD1 as D (6 bases). Looked up from germline, CDR1 is LGHNA and CDR2 is YNFKEQ. This CDR3 region has 16 residues. Trimming pared 0 bases from V and 4 bases from J, leaving 15 bases between.

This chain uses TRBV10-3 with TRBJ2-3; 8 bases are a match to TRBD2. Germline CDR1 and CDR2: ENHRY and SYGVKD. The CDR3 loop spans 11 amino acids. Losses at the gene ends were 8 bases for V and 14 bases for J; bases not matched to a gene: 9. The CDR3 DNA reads TGTGCCATCCCCAGCGGGAGATCGCTGTATTTT. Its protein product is CAIPSGRSLYF.

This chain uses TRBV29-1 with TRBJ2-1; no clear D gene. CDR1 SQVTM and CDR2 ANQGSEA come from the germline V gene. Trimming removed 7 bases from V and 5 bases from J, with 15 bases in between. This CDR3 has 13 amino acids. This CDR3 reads CSAKKGLDNEQFF. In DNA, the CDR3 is TGCAGCGCAAAAAAGGGTCTGGACAATGAGCAGTTCTTC.

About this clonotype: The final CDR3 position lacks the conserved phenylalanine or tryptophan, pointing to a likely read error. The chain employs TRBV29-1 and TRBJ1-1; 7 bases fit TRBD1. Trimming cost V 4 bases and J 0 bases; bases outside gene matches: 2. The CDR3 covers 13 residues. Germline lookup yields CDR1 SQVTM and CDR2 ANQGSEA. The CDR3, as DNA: TGCAGCGTTGGACAGGGCCTGAACACTGAAGCTTTCCTT. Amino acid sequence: CSVGQGLNTEAFL.

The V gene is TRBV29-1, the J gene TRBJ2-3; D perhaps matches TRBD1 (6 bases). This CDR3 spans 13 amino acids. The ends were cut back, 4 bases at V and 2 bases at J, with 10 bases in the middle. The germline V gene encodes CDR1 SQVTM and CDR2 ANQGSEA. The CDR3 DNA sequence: TGCAGCGTTGTGGTGGGGGCCACAGATACGCAGTATTTT. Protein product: CSVVVGATDTQYF.

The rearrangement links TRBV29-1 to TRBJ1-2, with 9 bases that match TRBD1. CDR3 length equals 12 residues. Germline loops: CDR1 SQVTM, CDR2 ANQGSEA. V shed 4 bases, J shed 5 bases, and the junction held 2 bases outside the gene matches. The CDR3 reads CSVGTGAYGYTF. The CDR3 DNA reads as TGCAGCGTTGGGACAGGGGCGTATGGCTACACCTTC.

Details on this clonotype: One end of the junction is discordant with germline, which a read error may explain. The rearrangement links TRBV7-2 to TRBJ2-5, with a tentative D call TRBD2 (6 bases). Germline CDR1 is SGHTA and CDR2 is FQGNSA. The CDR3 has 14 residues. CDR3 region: CASSPGRLSETQHF. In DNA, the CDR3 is TGTGCCAGCAGCCCCGGGAGACTTTCGGAGACCCAGCACTTC.

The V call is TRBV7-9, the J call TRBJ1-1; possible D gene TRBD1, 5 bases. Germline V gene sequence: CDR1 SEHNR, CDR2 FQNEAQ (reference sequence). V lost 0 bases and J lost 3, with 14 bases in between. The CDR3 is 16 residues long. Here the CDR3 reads CASSLALGGQDTEAFF. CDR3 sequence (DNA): TGTGCCAGCAGCTTAGCGCTTGGGGGTCAGGACACTGAAGCTTTCTTT.

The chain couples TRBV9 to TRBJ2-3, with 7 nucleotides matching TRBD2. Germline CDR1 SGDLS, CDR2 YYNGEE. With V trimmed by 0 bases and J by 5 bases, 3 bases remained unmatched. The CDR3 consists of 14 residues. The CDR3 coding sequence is TGTGCCAGCAGCGTAGTGTCGGGGGGAGATACGCAGTATTTT. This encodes CASSVVSGGDTQYF.

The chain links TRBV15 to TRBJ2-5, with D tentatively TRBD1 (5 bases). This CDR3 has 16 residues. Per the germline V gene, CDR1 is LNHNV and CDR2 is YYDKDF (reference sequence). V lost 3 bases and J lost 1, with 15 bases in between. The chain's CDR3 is CATSREQGASQETQYF. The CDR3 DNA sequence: TGTGCCACCAGCAGGGAACAAGGGGCCTCCCAAGAGACCCAGTACTTC.

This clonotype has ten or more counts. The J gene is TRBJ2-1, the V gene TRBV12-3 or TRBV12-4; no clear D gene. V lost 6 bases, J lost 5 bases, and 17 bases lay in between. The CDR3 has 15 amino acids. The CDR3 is CASRLKLKDDNEQFF. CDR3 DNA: TGTGCCAGCAGACTAAAGCTTAAAGACGACAATGAGCAGTTCTTC.